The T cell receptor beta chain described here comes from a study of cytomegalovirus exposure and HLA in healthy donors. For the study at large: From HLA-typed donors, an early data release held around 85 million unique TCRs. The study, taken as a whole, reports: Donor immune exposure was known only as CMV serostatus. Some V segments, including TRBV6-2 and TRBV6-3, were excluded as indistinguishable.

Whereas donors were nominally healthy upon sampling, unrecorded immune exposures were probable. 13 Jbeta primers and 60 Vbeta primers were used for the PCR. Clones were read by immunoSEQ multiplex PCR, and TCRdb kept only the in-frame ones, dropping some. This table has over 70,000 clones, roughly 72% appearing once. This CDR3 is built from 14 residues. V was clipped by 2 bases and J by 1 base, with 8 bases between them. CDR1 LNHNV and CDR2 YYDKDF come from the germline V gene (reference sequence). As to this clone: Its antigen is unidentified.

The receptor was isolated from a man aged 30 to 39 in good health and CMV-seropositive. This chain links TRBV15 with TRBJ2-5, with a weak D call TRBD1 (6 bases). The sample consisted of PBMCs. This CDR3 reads CATSRLGGQETQYF. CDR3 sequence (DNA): TGTGCCACCAGCAGATTAGGGGGCCAAGAGACCCAGTACTTC. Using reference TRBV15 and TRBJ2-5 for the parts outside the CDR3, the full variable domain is DAMVIQNPRYQVTQFGKPVTLSCSQTLNHNVMYWYQQKSSQAPKLLFHYYDKDFNNEADTPDNFQSRRPNTSFCFLDIRSPGLGDTAMYLCATSRLGGQETQYFGPGTRLLVL.